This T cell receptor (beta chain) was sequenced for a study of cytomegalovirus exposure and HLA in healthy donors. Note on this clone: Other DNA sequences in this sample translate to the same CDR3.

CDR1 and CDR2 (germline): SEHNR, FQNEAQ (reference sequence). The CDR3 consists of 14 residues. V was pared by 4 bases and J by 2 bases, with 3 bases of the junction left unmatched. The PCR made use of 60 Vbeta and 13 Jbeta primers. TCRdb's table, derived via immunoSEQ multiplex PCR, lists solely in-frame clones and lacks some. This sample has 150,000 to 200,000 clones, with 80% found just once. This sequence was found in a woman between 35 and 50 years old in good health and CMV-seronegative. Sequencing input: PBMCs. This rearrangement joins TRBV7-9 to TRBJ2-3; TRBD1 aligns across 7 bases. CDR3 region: CASSSGQATDTQYF. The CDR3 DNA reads TGTGCCAGCAGCTCTGGACAGGCCACAGATACGCAGTATTTT.